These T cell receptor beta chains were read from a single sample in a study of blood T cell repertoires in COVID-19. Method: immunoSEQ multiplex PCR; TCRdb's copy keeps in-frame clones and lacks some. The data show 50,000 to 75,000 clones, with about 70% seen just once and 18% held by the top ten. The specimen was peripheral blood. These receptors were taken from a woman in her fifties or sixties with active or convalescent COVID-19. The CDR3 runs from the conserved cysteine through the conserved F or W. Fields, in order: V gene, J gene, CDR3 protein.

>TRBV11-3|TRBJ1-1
CASSLSAITEAFF
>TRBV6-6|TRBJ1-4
CASSLLEYEKLFF
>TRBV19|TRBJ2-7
CASSIGAGGAYEQYF
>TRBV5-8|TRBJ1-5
CASSLGTGVRSNQPQHF
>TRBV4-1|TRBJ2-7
CASSRQFGTSNYEQYF
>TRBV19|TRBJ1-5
CASSGRAGKQPQHF
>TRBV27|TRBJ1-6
CASRDPGYNSPLHF
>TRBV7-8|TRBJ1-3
CASSSTGAGNTIYF
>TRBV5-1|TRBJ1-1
CASSSPGQGEAFF
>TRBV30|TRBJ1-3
CSLDSRSGNTIYF
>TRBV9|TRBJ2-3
CASSSGTSAQYF
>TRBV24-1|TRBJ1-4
CATAALRGSVNEKLFF